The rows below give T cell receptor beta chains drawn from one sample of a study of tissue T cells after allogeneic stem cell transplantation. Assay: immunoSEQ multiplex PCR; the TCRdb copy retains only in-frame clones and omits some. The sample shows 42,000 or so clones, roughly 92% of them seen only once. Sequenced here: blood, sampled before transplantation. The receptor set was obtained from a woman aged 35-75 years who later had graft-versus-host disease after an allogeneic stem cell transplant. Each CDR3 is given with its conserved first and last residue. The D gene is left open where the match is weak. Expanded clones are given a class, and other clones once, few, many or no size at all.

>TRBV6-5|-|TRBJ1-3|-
TGTGCCAGCAGTTTCCTCGGGGCGGAGGGAAACACCATATATTTT
CASSFLGAEGNTIYF
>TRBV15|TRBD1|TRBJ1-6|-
TGTGCCACCAGCAGAGGAGACAGGGGCAATTCACCCCTCCACTTT
CATSRGDRGNSPLHF
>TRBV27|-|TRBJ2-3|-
TGTGCCAGCAGTCCGTTGGGGCGTGGGTTGGGTTTGACAGATACGCAGTATTTT
CASSPLGRGLGLTDTQYF
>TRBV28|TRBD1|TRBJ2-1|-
TGTGCCAGCGGTCAGATAGGACAGGGCGATGAGCAGTTCTTC
CASGQIGQGDEQFF
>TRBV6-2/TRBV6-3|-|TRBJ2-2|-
TGTGCCAGCAGTTACTCCCACACCGGGGAGCTGTTTTTT
CASSYSHTGELFF
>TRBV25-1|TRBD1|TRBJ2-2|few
TGTGCCAGCAGTCCCGACAGGGGGGCCGGGGAGCTGTTTTTT
CASSPDRGAGELFF
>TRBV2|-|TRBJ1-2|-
TGTGCCAGCAGCGAACAGGGTCTCTATGGCTACACCTTC
CASSEQGLYGYTF
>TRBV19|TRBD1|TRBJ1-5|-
TGTGCCAGTAGCCCACAGGGGGGGAATCAGCCCCAGCATTTT
CASSPQGGNQPQHF
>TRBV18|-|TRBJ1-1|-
TGTGCCAGCTCACGATCGGACCGCCGGAACACTGAAGCTTTCTTT
CASSRSDRRNTEAFF
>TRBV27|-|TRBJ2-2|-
TGTGCCAGCTTTCCCCTAAGGACTCACCCGAACACCGGGGAGCTGTTTTTT
CASFPLRTHPNTGELFF
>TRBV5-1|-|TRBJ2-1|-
TGCGCCAGCAGCTTGCGTGTGGGTCTCGACTACAATGAGCAGTTCTTC
CASSLRVGLDYNEQFF
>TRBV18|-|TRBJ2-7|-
TGTGCCAGCTCACTCTCCTCCTACGAGCAGTACTTC
CASSLSSYEQYF
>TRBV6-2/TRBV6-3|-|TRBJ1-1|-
TGTGCCAGCAGTTACGATTGGGGTTGGGCCACTGAAGCTTTCTTT
CASSYDWGWATEAFF
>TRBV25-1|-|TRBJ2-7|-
TGTGCCAGCAGTGAAGGGGTAGCGGAAGTCCTAGAGCAGTACTTC
CASSEGVAEVLEQYF
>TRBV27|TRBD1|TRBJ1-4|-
TGTGCCAGCGGCCGGGACAGGGCCTTTGTTACTAATGAAAAACTGTTTTTT
CASGRDRAFVTNEKLFF
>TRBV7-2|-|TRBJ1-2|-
TGTGCCAGCAGCTTAGTAGGGATCCTTTATGGCTACACCTTC
CASSLVGILYGYTF
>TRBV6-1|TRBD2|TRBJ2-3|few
TGTGCCAGCAGTGAATTCATTAGCGGGAAAACAGATACGCAGTATTTT
CASSEFISGKTDTQYF
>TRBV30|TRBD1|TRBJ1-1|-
TGTGCCTGGAGCCCACAGGGGGTTACTGAAGCTTTCTTT
CAWSPQGVTEAFF
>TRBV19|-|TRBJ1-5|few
TGTGCCAGTAGTATTTTGCAGGAAATCACTCAGCCCCAGCATTTT
CASSILQEITQPQHF
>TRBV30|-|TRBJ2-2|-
TGTGCCTGGAGTAGAGACATAGCGAACACCGGGGAGCTGTTTTTT
CAWSRDIANTGELFF
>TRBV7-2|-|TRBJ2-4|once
TGTGCCAGCAGCTTAGACTCAGGCGTACAGAAAAACATTCAGTACTTC
CASSLDSGVQKNIQYF
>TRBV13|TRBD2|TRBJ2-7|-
TGTGCCAGCAGCCCGGGGACTAGCGGGAGGCTGCGTTTCTACGAGCAGTACTTC
CASSPGTSGRLRFYEQYF
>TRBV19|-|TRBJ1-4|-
TGTGCCAGTAGTAGGAGAGGTTTGGGTGAAAAACTGTTTTTT
CASSRRGLGEKLFF
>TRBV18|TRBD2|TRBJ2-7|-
TGTGCCAGCTCAAATACAGCGGGAGTCGGCGAGCAGTACTTC
CASSNTAGVGEQYF
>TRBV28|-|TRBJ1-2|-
TGTGCCAGCAGACCACTATGGGCCTACTATGGCTACACCTTC
CASRPLWAYYGYTF
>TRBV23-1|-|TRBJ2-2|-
TGCGCCAGCAGTCAACCGAAGGACAATAACACCGGGGAGCTGTTTTTT
CASSQPKDNNTGELFF
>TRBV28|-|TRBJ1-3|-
TGTGCCAGCAGGGGCGCAGGTAACCTCTATGGAAACACCATATATTTT
CASRGAGNLYGNTIYF
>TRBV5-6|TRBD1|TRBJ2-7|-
TGTGCCAGCAGCTTTGGGACAGGGGGCTACGAGCAGTACTTC
CASSFGTGGYEQYF
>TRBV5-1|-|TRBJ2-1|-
TGCGCCAGCAGTACCGGGACTGGTCGTACCTCCTACAATGAGCAGTTCTTC
CASSTGTGRTSYNEQFF
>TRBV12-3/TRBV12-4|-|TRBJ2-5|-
TGTGCCAGCAGTAAGACCGGAGGAGAGACCCAGTACTTC
CASSKTGGETQYF
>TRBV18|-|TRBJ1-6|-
TGTGCCAGCTCACCACCGGTGGGGGCGAGCCCCTCTAATTCACCCCTCCACTTT
CASSPPVGASPSNSPLHF
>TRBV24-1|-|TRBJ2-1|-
TGTGCCACCAGTGACCGCAATGAGCAGTTCTTC
CATSDRNEQFF
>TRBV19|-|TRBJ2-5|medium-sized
TGTGCCAGTAGTATAGTCCCAGGGACAAAAGAGACCCAGTACTTC
CASSIVPGTKETQYF
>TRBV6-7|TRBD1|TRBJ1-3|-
TGTGCCACCTGGGACAGGGGACTCTCCTCTGGAAACACCATATATTTT
CATWDRGLSSGNTIYF
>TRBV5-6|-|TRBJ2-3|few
TGTGCCAGCAGCTTGGGGGCTCACACAGATACGCAGTATTTT
CASSLGAHTDTQYF
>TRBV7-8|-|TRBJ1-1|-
TGTGCCAGCAGCTTATCCGGGGGGACGAACACTGAAGCTTTCTTT
CASSLSGGTNTEAFF
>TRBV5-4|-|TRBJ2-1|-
TGTGCCAGCAGCTTAAACAATGAGCAGTTCTTC
CASSLNNEQFF
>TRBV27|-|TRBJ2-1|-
TGTGCCAGCAGTTCGCGCGGAGACAATGAGCAGTTCTTC
CASSSRGDNEQFF
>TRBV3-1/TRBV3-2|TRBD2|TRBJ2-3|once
TGTGCCAGCAGCGGACCGGGACTAGCGGGAGTCAGGGGCCGTACAGATACGCAGTATTTT
CASSGPGLAGVRGRTDTQYF
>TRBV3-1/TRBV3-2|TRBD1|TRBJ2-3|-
TGTGCCAGCAGCCATCGGGGACAGGATACGCAGTATTTT
CASSHRGQDTQYF
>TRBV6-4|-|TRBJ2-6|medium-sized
TGTGCCAGCAGTAGGGATGATGGGGCCAACGTCCTGACTTTC
CASSRDDGANVLTF
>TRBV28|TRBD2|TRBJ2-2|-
TGTGCCAGCAGACTCACTACCGGGACTAGAAGCGGGGAGCTGTTTTTT
CASRLTTGTRSGELFF
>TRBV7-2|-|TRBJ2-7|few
TGTGCCAGCAGCCCAATCGGGCGGGACCTCTACGAGCAGTACTTC
CASSPIGRDLYEQYF
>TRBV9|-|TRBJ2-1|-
TGTGCCAGCAGCGTAGATCCAGCGCCAGCTGAGCAGTTCTTC
CASSVDPAPAEQFF
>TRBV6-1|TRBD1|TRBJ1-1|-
TGTGCCAGCAGTGAAGGGGGACAGGGTATTAGGGCTTTCTTT
CASSEGGQGIRAFF
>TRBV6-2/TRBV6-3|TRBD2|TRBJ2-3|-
TGTGCCAGCAGTTTTGCAGCGGGAGGGCGGCTAGATACGCAGTATTTT
CASSFAAGGRLDTQYF
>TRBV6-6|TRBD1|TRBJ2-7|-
TGTGCCAGCAGTTTCACAGGGGTCTCGGAGCAGTACTTC
CASSFTGVSEQYF
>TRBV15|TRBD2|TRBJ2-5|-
TGTGCCACCAGCAGCAGTCCAGCGGGAGGGGTTGAGACCCAGTACTTC
CATSSSPAGGVETQYF
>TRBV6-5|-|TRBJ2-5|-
TGTGCCAGCAGTTACCCTACAGGGAGACCAGAGACCCAGTACTTC
CASSYPTGRPETQYF
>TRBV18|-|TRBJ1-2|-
TGTGCCAGCTCTCCCGGACAGACTAACTATGGCTACACCTTC
CASSPGQTNYGYTF
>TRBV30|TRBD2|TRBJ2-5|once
TGTGCCTGGGGTAGCGGGAGTTTGACCCAGTACTTC
CAWGSGSLTQYF
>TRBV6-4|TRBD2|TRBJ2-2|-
TGTGCCAGCAGTGACGGGACTAGCACCGGGGAGCTGTTTTTT
CASSDGTSTGELFF
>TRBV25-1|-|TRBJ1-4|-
TGTGCCAGCAGTAAGATAGAAGAAAAACTGTTTTTT
CASSKIEEKLFF